These 27 T cell receptor beta chains were sequenced from one sample in a study of blood T cell repertoires in COVID-19. Produced via immunoSEQ multiplex PCR; TCRdb's table is partial and in-frame only. The data show about 140,000 clones, about four fifths seen once. The sequenced sample was peripheral blood. The receptor set was obtained from a human donor in a cohort sampled during active COVID-19.

The V gene is TRBV5-1, the J gene TRBJ1-2, with 12 positions matching TRBD1. V lost 4 bases and J lost 8; bases outside the gene matches: 9. The CDR3 length is 15 residues. Germline CDR1 is SGHRS and CDR2 is YFSETQ. The CDR3 region has the DNA TGCGCCAGCAGCGCTTCGGGACAGGGGGCAAACGGCTACACCTTC. Its protein is CASSASGQGANGYTF.

This chain links TRBV30 with TRBJ1-1; 7 bases are shared with TRBD1. Per the germline V gene, CDR1 is GTSNPN and CDR2 is SVGIG (reference sequence). Germline trimming cut 1 base from V and 1 base from J; bases unmatched to any gene: 0. The CDR3 spans 13 residues. CDR3 sequence (DNA): TGTGCCTGGAGTGGACAGGGGAACACTGAAGCTTTCTTT. This encodes CAWSGQGNTEAFF.

The V call is TRBV7-6, the J call TRBJ1-4; weak D call: TRBD1 (6 bases). Germline assignment: CDR1 SGHVS and CDR2 FNYEAQ. This CDR3 is built from 15 residues. With 5 bases removed from V and 10 bases from J, the gap between germline ends came to 20 bases. The chain's CDR3 is CASSQGDIPPGKLFF. The CDR3 DNA follows: TGTGCCAGCAGCCAAGGGGACATTCCGCCCGGAAAACTGTTTTTT.

V usage is TRBV6-5 and J usage is TRBJ1-5, with D maybe TRBD1 (6 bases). V gave up 6 bases and J gave up 10 bases, with 19 bases separating them. This CDR3 is built from 14 residues. Germline V gene sequence: CDR1 MNHEY, CDR2 SVGAGI. The chain's CDR3 is CASRDSGDVGPQHF. The CDR3 DNA reads TGTGCCAGCAGGGACAGCGGCGATGTGGGTCCCCAGCATTTT.

This rearrangement joins TRBV19 to TRBJ2-2, with 13 positions matching TRBD2. Unmatched junction bases numbered 8, after V lost 4 bases and J lost 3 bases. This CDR3 has 18 residues. Germline loops: CDR1 LNHDA, CDR2 SQIVND (reference sequence). The CDR3 nucleotides are TGTGCCAGTAGTACCCGGGGACTAGCGGGATTGTACACCGGGGAGCTGTTTTTT. This gives the protein CASSTRGLAGLYTGELFF.

The J gene is TRBJ2-4, the V gene TRBV18, with D perhaps TRBD2 (5 bases). V lost 2 bases, J lost 0 bases, and 14 bases lay in between. The CDR3 runs to 17 residues. Germline CDR1 is KGHSH and CDR2 is LQKENI. The CDR3 DNA is TGTGCCAGCTCACCATACTCGGCGGGTGCAGCCAAAAACATTCAGTACTTC. Translating gives CASSPYSAGAAKNIQYF.

V is TRBV7-6 and J is TRBJ1-6, with D possibly TRBD1 on 6 matching bases. In germline, CDR1 is SGHVS, CDR2 FNYEAQ. CDR3 length: 14 amino acids. V was cut by 3 bases and J by 4 bases, with 7 bases left in between. DNA for the CDR3: TGTGCCAGCAGCTTGGACAGTTATAATTCACCCCTCCACTTT. Its translation: CASSLDSYNSPLHF. The entire variable domain, with the rest obtained from reference TRBV7-6 and TRBJ1-6, is as follows: GAGVSQSPRYKVTKRGQDVALRCDPISGHVSLYWYRQALGQGPEFLTYFNYEAQQDKSGLPNDRFSAERPEGSISTLTIQRTEQRDSAMYRCASSLDSYNSPLHFGNGTRLTVT.

The V and J genes are TRBV7-3 and TRBJ1-1; D is undetermined. V was cut by 5 bases and J by 0 bases, with 7 bases left in between. This CDR3 has 13 amino acids. Per the germline V gene, CDR1 is SGHTA and CDR2 is FQGTGA. CDR3 DNA sequence: TGTGCCAGCAGCGTCAGTATGAACACTGAAGCTTTCTTT. It encodes CASSVSMNTEAFF.

The genes are TRBV5-5 and TRBJ1-2, with 9 bases lining up with TRBD1. J lost 3 bases, V lost 3 bases, and 0 bases had no gene match. Looked up from germline, CDR1 is SGHKS and CDR2 is YYEKEE (reference sequence). CDR3 length: 13 residues. CDR3 bases: TGTGCCAGCAGCTGGACAGGGGACTATGGCTACACCTTC. As protein: CASSWTGDYGYTF.

This chain uses TRBV7-2 with TRBJ1-5; perhaps TRBD1 as D (5 bases). V lost 2 bases to trimming and J lost 6 bases, with 14 bases between them. The length of the CDR3 is 15 residues. In germline, CDR1 is SGHTA, CDR2 FQGNSA. The CDR3 region is CASSLQDGAVQPQHF. The CDR3 nucleotides are TGTGCCAGCAGCTTACAAGATGGGGCGGTTCAGCCCCAGCATTTT.

The rearrangement links TRBV7-8 to TRBJ2-7; 7 bases fit TRBD1. Germline CDR1 SGHVS, CDR2 FQNEAQ. The J segment lost 3 bases and the V segment lost 2 bases, leaving 7 bases of the junction unmatched. The CDR3 has 15 residues. The CDR3 loop reads CASSLSGQVFYEQYF. The CDR3 nucleotides read TGTGCCAGCAGCTTATCTGGACAGGTGTTCTACGAGCAGTACTTC.

This clone occurred many times. V usage is TRBV9 and J usage is TRBJ2-2, with TRBD2 as a possible D gene (5 bases). The CDR3 is 14 residues long. V was shortened by 4 bases and J by 10 bases, with 17 bases between the two germline ends. The germline V gene has CDR1 SGDLS and CDR2 YYNGEE. CDR3 sequence (DNA): TGTGCCAGCAGCCACGGACTGGCGAATGAGGAGCTGTTTTTT. It encodes CASSHGLANEELFF.

The chain has TRBV18 and TRBJ2-7, with D perhaps matching TRBD1 (5 bases). From germline, CDR1 is KGHSH and CDR2 LQKENI. CDR3 length: 14 amino acids. The V gene lost 3 bases and the J gene lost 3 bases, with 12 bases spanning the gap. The CDR3 reads CASSPVDRDYEQYF. CDR3 DNA: TGTGCCAGCTCACCGGTCGACAGAGACTACGAGCAGTACTTC.

V and J are TRBV3-1 (or the pseudogene TRBV3-2) and TRBJ1-2; 8 nucleotides align to TRBD1. The CDR3 spans 15 residues. Germline V gives CDR1 LGHDT, CDR2 YNNKEL (reference sequence). V trimming: 4 bases; J trimming: 8 bases; junction bases outside the gene matches: 12. The CDR3: CASSLAGTGNAGYTF. Here the CDR3 DNA reads TGTGCCAGCAGCCTCGCCGGGACAGGAAACGCAGGCTACACCTTC.

This clone was observed a few times. J is TRBJ2-1 and V is TRBV7-2; 11 positions agree with TRBD2. Losses at the gene ends were 1 base for V and 6 bases for J; bases not matched to a gene: 5. This CDR3 comprises 16 residues. CDR1 SGHTA and CDR2 FQGNSA come from the germline V gene. This CDR3 is CASSLELAGGANEQFF. The CDR3 nucleotides are TGTGCCAGCAGCTTAGAGCTAGCGGGAGGAGCCAATGAGCAGTTCTTC.

V and J are TRBV11-2 and TRBJ1-4; D is possibly TRBD1 (6 bases). This CDR3 comprises 14 residues. CDR1 and CDR2 from the germline V gene are SGHAT and FQNNGV. Deletions cut 5 bases from V and 5 bases from J, with 12 bases between. CDR3 coding DNA: TGTGCCAGCAGCCGTGACAGGCTCAATGAAAAACTGTTTTTT. Protein: CASSRDRLNEKLFF. Based on the CDR3 plus reference TRBV11-2 and TRBJ1-4, the full variable domain is EAGVAQSPRYKIIEKRQSVAFWCNPISGHATLYWYQQILGQGPKLLIQFQNNGVVDDSQLPKDRFSAERLKGVDSTLKIQPAKLEDSAVYLCASSRDRLNEKLFFGSGTQLSVL.

The rearrangement uses TRBV6-6 and TRBJ2-1, with D maybe TRBD2 (5 bases). CDR1 is MNHNY, CDR2 SVGAGI, per germline (reference sequence). The CDR3 has 13 amino acids. V was cut by 9 bases and J by 6 bases, with 15 bases left in between. CDR3 residues: CASKRTPTNEQFF. CDR3 nucleotide sequence: TGTGCCAGTAAGCGGACTCCGACCAATGAGCAGTTCTTC.

The J gene is TRBJ2-7, the V gene TRBV20-1, with D uncertain. The CDR3 extends over 12 amino acids. V shed 3 bases and J shed 3 bases, with 9 bases lying between them. Germline V gives CDR1 DFQATT, CDR2 SNEGSKA (reference sequence). The CDR3 nucleotides read TGCAGTGCTAGTGCCTCAGACTACGAGCAGTACTTC. Protein sequence: CSASASDYEQYF.

CDR3 amino acids: CASSPDRDTREQYF. The CDR3 nucleotides read TGTGCCAGCAGTCCGGACAGGGATACAAGGGAGCAGTACTTC. V gene TRBV11-1 combines with J gene TRBJ2-7; 8 bases agree with TRBD1. The CDR3 has 14 residues. After removal of 6 bases from V and 7 bases from J, the junction contained 11 bases not matched to a gene. Germline V lookup: CDR1 SGHAT, CDR2 FQDESV (reference sequence).

The V call is TRBV28, the J call TRBJ2-6, with TRBD1 identical over 8 bases. V dropped 6 bases and J dropped 4; count of bases not matched to a gene: 8. There are 16 residues in the CDR3. The germline CDR1 and CDR2 sequences are MDHEN and SYDVKM. CDR3 in DNA: TGTGCCAGCAGGGGTTCAGGGGGCTTAGGGGCCAACGTCCTGACTTTC. Its translation: CASRGSGGLGANVLTF.

The table lists this clone with a count of one. The chain has TRBV27 and TRBJ2-3; no clear D gene. The CDR3 totals 12 residues. Trimming left V 4 bases short and J 6 bases short, with 8 bases between. CDR1 and CDR2 (germline): MNHEY, SMNVEV (reference sequence). This CDR3 is CASSSPGDTQYF. As DNA, the CDR3 is TGTGCCAGCAGTTCTCCCGGGGATACGCAGTATTTT.

The rearrangement uses TRBV18 and TRBJ1-1, with D hard to call. CDR1 and CDR2 from the germline V gene are KGHSH and LQKENI. This CDR3 region has 16 residues. V shed 3 bases and J shed 1 base, with 15 bases lying between them. In nucleotides, the CDR3 is TGTGCCAGCTCACCTCAAGGAGGTCAGGAGAACACTGAAGCTTTCTTT. Residues: CASSPQGGQENTEAFF.

This clone was counted a few times. V gene TRBV11-2 combines with J gene TRBJ2-2; TRBD2 matches 10 bases. Germline V gene lookup returns CDR1 SGHAT and CDR2 FQNNGV. The trim removed 5 bases at V and 1 base at J, leaving 4 bases unmatched. The CDR3 has 16 amino acids. The CDR3 loop reads CASSVASGRNTGELFF. The CDR3 DNA reads TGTGCCAGCAGCGTGGCTAGCGGGAGGAACACCGGGGAGCTGTTTTTT.

This chain joins TRBV11-3 and TRBJ2-7, with 8 bases identical to TRBD1. CDR3 length: 17 residues. After removal of 5 bases from V and 6 bases from J, the junction contained 18 bases not matched to a gene. Germline CDR1 is SGHNT and CDR2 is YENEEA. The CDR3: CASSVRDRLGVFGEQYF. CDR3 nucleotides: TGTGCCAGCAGCGTACGGGACAGGTTAGGGGTTTTTGGCGAGCAGTACTTC.

This chain joins TRBV7-9 and TRBJ2-7, with 7 bases identical to TRBD1. J lost 6 bases, V lost 5 bases, and 10 bases had no gene match. This CDR3 has 14 residues. Germline V gives CDR1 SEHNR, CDR2 FQNEAQ (reference sequence). For the CDR3, the DNA is TGTGCCAGCAGCGTCTACAGGGGCGGGTCCGAGCAGTACTTC. Protein product: CASSVYRGGSEQYF. Combining the CDR3 with reference TRBV7-9 and TRBJ2-7 gives the whole variable domain DTGVSQNPRHKITKRGQNVTFRCDPISEHNRLYWYRQTLGQGPEFLTYFQNEAQLEKSRLLSDRFSAERPKGSFSTLEIQRTEQGDSAMYLCASSVYRGGSEQYFGPGTRLTVT.

The genes are TRBV7-2 and TRBJ2-7; 12 bases match TRBD2. The CDR3 has 16 amino acids. The germline V gene encodes CDR1 SGHTA and CDR2 FQGNSA. V gave up 2 bases and J gave up 0 bases; unmatched junction bases: 2. DNA of the CDR3: TGTGCCAGCAGCTTAACTAGCGGGAGGCCCTCCTACGAGCAGTACTTC. Amino acid sequence: CASSLTSGRPSYEQYF.

In this sample, this clone turned up once. V and J are TRBV4-1 and TRBJ1-1, with D tentatively TRBD1 (5 bases). The CDR3 runs 13 residues. The ends were cut back, 0 bases at V and 6 bases at J, with 8 bases in the middle. Germline-derived CDR1 and CDR2 are MGHRA and YSYEKL. The CDR3 spells CASSQDWDSEAFF. The CDR3 region has the DNA TGCGCCAGCAGCCAAGATTGGGACTCTGAAGCTTTCTTT.